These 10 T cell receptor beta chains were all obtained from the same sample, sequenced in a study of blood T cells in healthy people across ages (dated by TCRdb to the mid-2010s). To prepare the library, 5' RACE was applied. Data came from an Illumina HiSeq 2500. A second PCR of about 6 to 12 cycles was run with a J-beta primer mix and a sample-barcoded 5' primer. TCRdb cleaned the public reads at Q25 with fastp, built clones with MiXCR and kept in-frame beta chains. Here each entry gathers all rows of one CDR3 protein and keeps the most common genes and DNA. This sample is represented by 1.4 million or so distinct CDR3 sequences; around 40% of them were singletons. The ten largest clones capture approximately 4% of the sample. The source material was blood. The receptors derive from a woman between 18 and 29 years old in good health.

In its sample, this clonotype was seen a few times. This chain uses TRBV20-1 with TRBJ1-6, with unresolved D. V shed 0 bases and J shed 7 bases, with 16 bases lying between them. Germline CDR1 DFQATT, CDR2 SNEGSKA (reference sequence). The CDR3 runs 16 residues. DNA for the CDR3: TGCAGTGCTAGAGATACGGTTGCGGTGAGGAATTCACCCCTCCACTTT. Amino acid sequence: CSARDTVAVRNSPLHF.

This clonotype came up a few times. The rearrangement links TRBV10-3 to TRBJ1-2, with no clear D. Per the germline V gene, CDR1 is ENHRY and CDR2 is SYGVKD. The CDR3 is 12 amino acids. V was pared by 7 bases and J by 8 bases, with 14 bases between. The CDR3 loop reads CAIKGTSVGYTF. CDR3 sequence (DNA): TGTGCCATCAAGGGAACTTCGGTAGGCTACACCTTC.

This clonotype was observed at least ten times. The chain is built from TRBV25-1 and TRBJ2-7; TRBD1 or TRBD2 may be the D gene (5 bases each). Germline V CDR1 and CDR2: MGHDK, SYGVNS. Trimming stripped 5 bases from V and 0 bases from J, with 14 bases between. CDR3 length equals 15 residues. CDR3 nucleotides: TGTGCCAGCAGTCCCCGTACAGGACTCTCCTACGAGCAGTACTTC. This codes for CASSPRTGLSYEQYF.

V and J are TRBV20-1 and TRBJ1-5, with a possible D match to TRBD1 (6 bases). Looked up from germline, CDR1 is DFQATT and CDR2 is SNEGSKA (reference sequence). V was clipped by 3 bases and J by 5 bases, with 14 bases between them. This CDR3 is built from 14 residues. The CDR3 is CSASPGEGYQPQHF. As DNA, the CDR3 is TGCAGTGCTAGCCCAGGGGAGGGTTATCAGCCCCAGCATTTT.

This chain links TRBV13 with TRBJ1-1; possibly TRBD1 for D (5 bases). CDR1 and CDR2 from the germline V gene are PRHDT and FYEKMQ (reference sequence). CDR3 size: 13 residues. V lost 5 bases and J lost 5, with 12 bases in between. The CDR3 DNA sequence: TGTGCCAGCAGCGCCAGGGTCGGGACTGAAGCTTTCTTT. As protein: CASSARVGTEAFF.

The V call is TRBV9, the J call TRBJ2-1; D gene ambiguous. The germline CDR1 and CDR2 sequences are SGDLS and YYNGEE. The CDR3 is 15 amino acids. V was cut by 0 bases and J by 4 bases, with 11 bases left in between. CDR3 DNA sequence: TGTGCCAGCAGCGTAGGAGGTGACGGATACAATGAGCAGTTCTTC. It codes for CASSVGGDGYNEQFF.

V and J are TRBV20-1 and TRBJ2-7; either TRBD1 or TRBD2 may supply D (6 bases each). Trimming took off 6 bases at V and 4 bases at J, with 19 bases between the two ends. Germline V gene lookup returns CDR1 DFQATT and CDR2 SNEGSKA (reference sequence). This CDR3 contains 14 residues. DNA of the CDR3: TGCAGTGCCCCGATGAGGAGGGGGGCATACGAGCAGTACTTC. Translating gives CSAPMRRGAYEQYF.

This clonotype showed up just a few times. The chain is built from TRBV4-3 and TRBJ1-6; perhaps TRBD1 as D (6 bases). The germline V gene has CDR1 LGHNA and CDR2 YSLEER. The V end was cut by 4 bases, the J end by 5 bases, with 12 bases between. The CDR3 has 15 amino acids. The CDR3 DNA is TGCGCCAGCAGCCTAAATTCAGGGGATAATTCACCCCTCCACTTT. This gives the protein CASSLNSGDNSPLHF.

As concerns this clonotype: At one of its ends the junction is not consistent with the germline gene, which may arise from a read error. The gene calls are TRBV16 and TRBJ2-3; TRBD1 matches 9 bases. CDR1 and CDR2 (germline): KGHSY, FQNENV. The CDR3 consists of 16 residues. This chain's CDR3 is CVSSRKGTGSTDTQYF. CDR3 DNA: TGTGTCAGCAGCCGGAAGGGGACAGGGAGCACAGATACGCAGTATTTT.

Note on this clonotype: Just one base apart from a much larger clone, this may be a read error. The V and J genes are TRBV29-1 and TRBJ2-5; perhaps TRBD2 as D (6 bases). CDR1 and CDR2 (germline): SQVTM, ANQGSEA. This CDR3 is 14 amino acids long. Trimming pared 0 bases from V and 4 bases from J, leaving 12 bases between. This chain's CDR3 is CSVEDRGDLETQYF. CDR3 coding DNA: TGCAGCGTTGAAGACCGCGGGGACCTAGAGACCCAGTACTTC.